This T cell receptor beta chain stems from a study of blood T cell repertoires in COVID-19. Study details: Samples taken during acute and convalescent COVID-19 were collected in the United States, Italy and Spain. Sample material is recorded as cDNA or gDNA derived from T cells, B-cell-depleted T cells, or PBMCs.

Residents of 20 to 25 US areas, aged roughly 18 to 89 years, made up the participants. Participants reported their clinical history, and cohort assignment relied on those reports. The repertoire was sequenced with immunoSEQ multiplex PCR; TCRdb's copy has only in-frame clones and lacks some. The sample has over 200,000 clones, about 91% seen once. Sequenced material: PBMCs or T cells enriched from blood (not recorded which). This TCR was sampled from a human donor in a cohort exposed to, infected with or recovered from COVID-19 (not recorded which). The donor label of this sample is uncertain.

The CDR3, as DNA: TGTGCCAGCAGCCCCTGTGGAGGGGCGGTGTCTGGACAATATCAGCCCCAGCATTTT. It translates to CASSPCGGAVSGQYQPQHF. The chain is built from TRBV7-3 and TRBJ1-5; tentatively, D is TRBD1 (5 bases). Germline V CDR1 and CDR2: SGHTA, FQGTGA. Trimming removed 5 bases from V and 5 bases from J, with 28 bases in between. The CDR3 sequence is 19 residues long.